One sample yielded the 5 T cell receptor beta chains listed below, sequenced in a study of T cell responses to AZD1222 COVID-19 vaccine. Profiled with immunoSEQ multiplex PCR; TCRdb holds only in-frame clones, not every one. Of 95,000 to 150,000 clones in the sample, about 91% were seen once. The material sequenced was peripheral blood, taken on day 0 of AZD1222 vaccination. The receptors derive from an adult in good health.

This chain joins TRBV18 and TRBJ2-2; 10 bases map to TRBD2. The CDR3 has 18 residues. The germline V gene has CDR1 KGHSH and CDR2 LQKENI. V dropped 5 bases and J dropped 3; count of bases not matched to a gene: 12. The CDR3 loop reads CASSALAGDFVDTGELFF. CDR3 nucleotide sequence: TGTGCCAGCTCAGCCCTAGCGGGAGATTTCGTTGACACCGGGGAGCTGTTTTTT.

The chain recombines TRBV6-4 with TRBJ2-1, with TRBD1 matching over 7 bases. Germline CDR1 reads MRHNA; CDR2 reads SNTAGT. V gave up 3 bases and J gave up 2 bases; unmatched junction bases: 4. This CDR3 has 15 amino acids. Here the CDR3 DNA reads TGTGCCAGCAGTGAAGAGGGGGCCCCCTACAATGAGCAGTTCTTC. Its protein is CASSEEGAPYNEQFF.

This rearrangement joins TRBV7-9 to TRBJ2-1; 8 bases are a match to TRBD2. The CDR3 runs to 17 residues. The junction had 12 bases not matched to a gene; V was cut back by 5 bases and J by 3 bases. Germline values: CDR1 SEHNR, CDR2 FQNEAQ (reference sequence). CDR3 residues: CASSPGTGGAGYNEQFF. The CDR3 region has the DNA TGTGCCAGCAGCCCAGGAACCGGGGGGGCGGGCTACAATGAGCAGTTCTTC.

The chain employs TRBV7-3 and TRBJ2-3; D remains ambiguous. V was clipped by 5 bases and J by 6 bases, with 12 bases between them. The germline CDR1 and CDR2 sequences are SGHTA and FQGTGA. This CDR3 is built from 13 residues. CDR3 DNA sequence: TGTGCCAGCAGCCCTACCAATTCCGATACGCAGTATTTT. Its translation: CASSPTNSDTQYF.

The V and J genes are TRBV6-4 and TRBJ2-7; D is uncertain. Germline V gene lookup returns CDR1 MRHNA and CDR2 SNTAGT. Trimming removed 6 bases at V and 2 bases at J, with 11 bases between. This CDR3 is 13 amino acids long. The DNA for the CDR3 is TGTGCCAGCAGCCGACGGAATCCCTACGAGCAGTACGTC. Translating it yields CASSRRNPYEQYV.